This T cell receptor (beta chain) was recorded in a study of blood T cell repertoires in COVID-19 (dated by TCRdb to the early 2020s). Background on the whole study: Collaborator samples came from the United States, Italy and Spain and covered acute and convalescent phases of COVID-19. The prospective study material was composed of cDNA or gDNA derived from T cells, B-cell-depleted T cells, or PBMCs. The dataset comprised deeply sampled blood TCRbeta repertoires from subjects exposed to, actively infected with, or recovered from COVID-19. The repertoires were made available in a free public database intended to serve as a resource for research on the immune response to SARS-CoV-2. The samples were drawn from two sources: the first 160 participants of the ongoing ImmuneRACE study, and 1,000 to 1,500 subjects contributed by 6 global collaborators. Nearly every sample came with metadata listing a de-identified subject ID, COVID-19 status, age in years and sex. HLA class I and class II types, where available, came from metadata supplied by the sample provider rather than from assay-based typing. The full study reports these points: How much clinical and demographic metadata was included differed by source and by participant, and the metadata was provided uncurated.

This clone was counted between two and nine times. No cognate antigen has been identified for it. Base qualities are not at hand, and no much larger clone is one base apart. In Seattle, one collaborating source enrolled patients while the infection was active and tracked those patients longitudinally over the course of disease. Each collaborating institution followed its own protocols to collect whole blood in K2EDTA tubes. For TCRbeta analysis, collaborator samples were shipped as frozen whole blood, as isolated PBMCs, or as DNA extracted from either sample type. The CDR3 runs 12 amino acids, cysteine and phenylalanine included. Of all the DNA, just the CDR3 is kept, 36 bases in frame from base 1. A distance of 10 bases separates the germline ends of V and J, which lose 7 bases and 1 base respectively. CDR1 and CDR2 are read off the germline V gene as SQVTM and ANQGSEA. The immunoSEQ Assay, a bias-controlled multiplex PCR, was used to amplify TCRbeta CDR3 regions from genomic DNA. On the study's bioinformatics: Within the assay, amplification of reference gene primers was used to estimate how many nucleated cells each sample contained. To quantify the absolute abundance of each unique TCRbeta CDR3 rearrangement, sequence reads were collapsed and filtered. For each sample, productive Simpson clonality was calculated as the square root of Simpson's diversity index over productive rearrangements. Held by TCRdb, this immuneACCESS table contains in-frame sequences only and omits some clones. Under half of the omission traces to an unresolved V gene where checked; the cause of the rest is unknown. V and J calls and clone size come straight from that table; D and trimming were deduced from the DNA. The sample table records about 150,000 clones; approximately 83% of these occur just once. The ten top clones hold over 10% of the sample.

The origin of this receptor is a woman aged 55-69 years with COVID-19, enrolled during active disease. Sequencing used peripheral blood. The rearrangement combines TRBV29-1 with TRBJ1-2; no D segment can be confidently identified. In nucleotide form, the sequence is TGCAGCGCCCTAGACCGTAACTATGGCTACACCTTC. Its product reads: CSALDRNYGYTF.